These 21 T cell receptor beta chains originate from one sample sequenced in a study of CD8 T cells in ankylosing spondylitis. TCRdb analysed the 5' RACE reads with MiXCR anew, one entry per CDR3 protein. The top ten clones hold roughly 23% of a sample with over 200,000 distinct CDR3 sequences, over 9.5% of them seen once. The sequencing sample was made of blood, either unsorted or a sorted T cell fraction (not recorded which). The receptors were sampled from a male donor with ankylosing spondylitis or in good health (not recorded which).

This clonotype was picked up many times. The chain recombines TRBV5-1 with TRBJ2-5; TRBD1 aligns across 7 bases. CDR1 SGHRS and CDR2 YFSETQ come from the germline V gene. This CDR3 region has 16 residues. V shed 2 bases, J shed 3 bases, and the junction held 10 bases outside the gene matches. The CDR3 loop reads CASSLRSRGTKETQYF. In DNA, the CDR3 is TGCGCCAGCAGCTTACGTTCCAGGGGGACGAAAGAGACCCAGTACTTC.

This clonotype was seen at least ten times. The V and J genes are TRBV7-2 and TRBJ2-1, with D perhaps assigned TRBD1 or TRBD2 (6 bases each). Germline CDR1 reads SGHTA; CDR2 reads FQGNSA. V was pared by 3 bases and J by 9 bases, with 18 bases between. The CDR3 is 15 amino acids. This CDR3 is CASSLTGGSGGEQFF. The CDR3 DNA reads as TGTGCCAGCAGCTTGACAGGAGGGTCCGGGGGTGAGCAGTTCTTC.

This clonotype was detected a few times. This chain links TRBV12-3 or TRBV12-4 with TRBJ1-2; 7 bases line up with TRBD1. Trimming removed 6 bases from V and 2 bases from J; junction bases left unmatched: 9. CDR3 length: 15 amino acids. The CDR3 loop is CASREPGGPNYGYTF. CDR3 DNA: TGTGCCAGCAGGGAACCAGGGGGTCCAAACTATGGCTACACCTTC.

Ten or more counts support this clonotype. The chain has TRBV7-9 and TRBJ1-2, with D perhaps matching TRBD1 (5 bases). V lost 1 base, J lost 5 bases, and 14 bases lay in between. The CDR3 contains 15 residues. Germline values: CDR1 SEHNR, CDR2 FQNEAQ (reference sequence). CDR3 region: CASSLDRQGAYGYTF. The CDR3 bases are TGTGCCAGCAGCTTAGATAGGCAGGGTGCTTATGGCTACACCTTC.

V gene TRBV12-3 or TRBV12-4 combines with J gene TRBJ2-2; D call uncertain. The V end was cut by 3 bases, the J end by 4 bases, with 9 bases between. The CDR3 has 14 residues. The CDR3 sequence is CASSFRRSTGELFF. CDR3 nucleotides: TGTGCCAGCAGTTTCCGTCGGTCCACCGGGGAGCTGTTTTTT.

In this sample, this clonotype turned up many times. The V call is TRBV20-1, the J call TRBJ1-1; D gene uncertain. The CDR3 has 13 amino acids. The germline V and J ends were trimmed by 6 bases and 4 bases, with 15 bases remaining between them. In germline, CDR1 is DFQATT, CDR2 SNEGSKA (reference sequence). The CDR3 protein is CSASIGKGTEAFF. In nucleotides, the CDR3 is TGCAGTGCCAGTATAGGAAAGGGCACTGAAGCTTTCTTT.

This clonotype was counted ten times or more. The rearrangement joins TRBV20-1 to TRBJ2-5; D is possibly TRBD1 (5 bases). CDR1 and CDR2 (germline): DFQATT, SNEGSKA (reference sequence). The V end lost 7 bases, the J end lost 2 bases, and 8 bases lay between the germline ends. This CDR3 spans 11 amino acids. The CDR3 DNA follows: TGCAGTGGGACAACACAAGAGACCCAGTACTTC. Its translation is CSGTTQETQYF.

At least ten counts were recorded for this clonotype. V usage is TRBV29-1 and J usage is TRBJ1-1; TRBD1 aligns across 7 bases. This CDR3 spans 12 amino acids. V shed 8 bases, J shed 2 bases, and the junction held 5 bases outside the gene matches. Germline V gene data show CDR1 as SQVTM and CDR2 as ANQGSEA. Here the CDR3 reads CSTTGVNTEAFF. The CDR3 DNA sequence: TGCAGCACAACAGGGGTTAACACTGAAGCTTTCTTT.

This clonotype occurred many times. The rearrangement links TRBV12-3 or TRBV12-4 to TRBJ2-1; D is possibly TRBD2 (6 bases). V gave up 6 bases and J gave up 4 bases, with 16 bases separating them. This CDR3 has 15 residues. The CDR3, as DNA: TGTGCCAGCAGACCCCCCGGGACTCCATACAATGAGCAGTTCTTC. Protein product: CASRPPGTPYNEQFF.

This clonotype was detected a few times. The V call is TRBV9, the J call TRBJ1-1; the D is unclear. This CDR3 region has 13 residues. Germline loops: CDR1 SGDLS, CDR2 YYNGEE. V lost 2 bases and J 1 base, leaving 6 bases between the germline ends. CDR3 amino acids: CASSVKENTEAFF. CDR3 nucleotide sequence: TGTGCCAGCAGCGTGAAGGAGAACACTGAAGCTTTCTTT.

Only a few counts were recorded for this clonotype. This chain joins TRBV7-9 and TRBJ2-2; TRBD2 agrees at 7 bases. This CDR3 is 15 amino acids long. After removal of 3 bases from V and 4 bases from J, the junction contained 5 bases not matched to a gene. CDR1 and CDR2 (germline): SEHNR, FQNEAQ (reference sequence). CDR3 protein: CASSLTGGSTGELFF. The CDR3 coding sequence is TGTGCCAGCAGCTTGACCGGGGGGAGCACCGGGGAGCTGTTTTTT.

CDR3 sequence: CASSAGGTGELFF. CDR3 nucleotides: TGTGCCAGCAGCGCGGGTGGCACCGGGGAGCTGTTTTTT. The V and J genes are TRBV9 and TRBJ2-2; no firm D call. V was pared by 3 bases and J by 4 bases, with 7 bases between. Germline values: CDR1 SGDLS, CDR2 YYNGEE. This CDR3 is built from 13 residues.

This clonotype was observed a few times. The chain couples TRBV5-1 to TRBJ1-1; D is unclear. CDR1 is SGHRS and CDR2 is YFSETQ in the germline V gene. The V and J ends lost 1 base and 4 bases respectively, with 17 bases between them. The CDR3 covers 16 residues. The CDR3 bases are TGCGCCAGCAGCTTGACCCAAGCTGAAGTGAGCACTGAAGCTTTCTTT. It specifies CASSLTQAEVSTEAFF. Full variable domain (missing parts from reference TRBV5-1 and TRBJ1-1): KAGVTQTPRYLIKTRGQQVTLSCSPISGHRSVSWYQQTPGQGLQFLFEYFSETQRNKGNFPGRFSGRQFSNSRSEMNVSTLELGDSALYLCASSLTQAEVSTEAFFGQGTRLTVV.

The chain carries TRBV7-8 and TRBJ2-1, with TRBD2 as a possible D gene (7 bases). Germline V gene sequence: CDR1 SGHVS, CDR2 FQNEAQ. CDR3 size: 19 residues. V lost 0 bases and J lost 4, with 22 bases in between. This chain's CDR3 is CASSLATSGNRAPYNEQFF. DNA of the CDR3: TGTGCCAGCAGCTTAGCCACCAGCGGGAACAGGGCCCCGTACAATGAGCAGTTCTTC.

This clonotype has at least ten counts. The rearrangement uses TRBV5-1 and TRBJ1-1; the match to TRBD1 covers 8 bases. Germline V CDR1 and CDR2: SGHRS, YFSETQ. The CDR3 length is 13 residues. The ends lost 0 bases at V and 11 bases at J; junction bases unmatched: 6. The CDR3, as DNA: TGCGCCAGCAGCTTGGACCAGGGGGCCTCGGCTTTCTTT. Translation gives CASSLDQGASAFF.

This clonotype came up many times. This sequence joins TRBV18 and TRBJ2-7; no firm D call. V lost 2 bases and J lost 2, with 10 bases in between. The CDR3 is 14 residues long. In germline, CDR1 is KGHSH, CDR2 LQKENI. The DNA of the CDR3 is TGTGCCAGCTCACCAGTTAGCACGGCCTACGAGCAGTACTTC. It yields the protein CASSPVSTAYEQYF.

The chain couples TRBV5-6 to TRBJ2-2; no reliable D call. The V end lost 4 bases, the J end lost 7 bases, and 11 bases lay between the germline ends. Germline CDR1 is SGHDT and CDR2 is YYEEEE. The CDR3 has 13 residues. The DNA for the CDR3 is TGTGCCAGCAGCCCCGACAAGAGCGGGGAGCTGTTTTTT. Protein sequence: CASSPDKSGELFF.

This clonotype was recorded once. This may arise from a read error, as a much more abundant clone is one base away. The J gene is TRBJ2-3, the V gene TRBV7-2, with D perhaps matching TRBD1 (5 bases). Germline V CDR1 and CDR2: SGHTA, FQGNSA. The CDR3 is 14 residues long. Written as DNA, the CDR3 is TGTGCCAGCAGCACAATCCCCACCACAGGTACGCAGTATTTT. Encoded protein: CASSTIPTTGTQYF.

This clonotype has at least ten counts. Written as DNA, the CDR3 is TGTGCCAGCAGTTTGGGGAGTCTGCATGGCTACACCTTC. This codes for CASSLGSLHGYTF. The J gene is TRBJ1-2, the V gene TRBV12-3 or TRBV12-4; no firm D call. V dropped 3 bases and J dropped 6 bases, with 11 bases sitting between them. There are 13 residues in the CDR3.

This clonotype was detected many times. This CDR3 is CASSLDTGGANSPLHF. CDR3 coding DNA: TGCGCCAGCAGCTTGGATACAGGGGGTGCTAATTCACCCCTCCACTTT. The chain recombines TRBV5-1 with TRBJ1-6; 8 bases agree with TRBD1. V was clipped by 0 bases and J by 6 bases; unmatched bases: 5. Per germline, CDR1 SGHRS and CDR2 YFSETQ. CDR3 length equals 16 residues.

This sequence joins TRBV19 and TRBJ2-3; TRBD1 aligns across 8 bases. Germline CDR1 reads LNHDA; CDR2 reads SQIVND (reference sequence). The CDR3 totals 15 residues. V trimming: 5 bases; J trimming: 2 bases; junction bases outside the gene matches: 6. The CDR3 loop reads CASSSGQAITDTQYF. CDR3 sequence (DNA): TGTGCCAGTAGTTCGGGACAGGCGATCACAGATACGCAGTATTTT.